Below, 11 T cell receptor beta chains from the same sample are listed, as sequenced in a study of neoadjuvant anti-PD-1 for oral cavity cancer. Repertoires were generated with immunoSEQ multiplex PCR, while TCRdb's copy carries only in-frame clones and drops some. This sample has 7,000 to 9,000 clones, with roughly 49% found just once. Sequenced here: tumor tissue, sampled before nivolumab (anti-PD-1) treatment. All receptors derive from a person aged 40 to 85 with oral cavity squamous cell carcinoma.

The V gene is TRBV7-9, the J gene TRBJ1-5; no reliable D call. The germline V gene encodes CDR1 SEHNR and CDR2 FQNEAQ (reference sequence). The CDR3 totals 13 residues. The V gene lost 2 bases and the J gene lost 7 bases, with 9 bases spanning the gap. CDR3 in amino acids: CASSLKVGQPQHF. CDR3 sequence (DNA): TGTGCCAGCAGCTTAAAGGTCGGCCAGCCCCAGCATTTT.

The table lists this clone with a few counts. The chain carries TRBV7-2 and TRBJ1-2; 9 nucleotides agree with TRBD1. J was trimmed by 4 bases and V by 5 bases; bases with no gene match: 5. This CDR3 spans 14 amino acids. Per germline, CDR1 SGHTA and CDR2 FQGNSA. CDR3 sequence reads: CASSEGQGLYGYTF. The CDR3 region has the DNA TGTGCCAGCAGCGAGGGACAGGGACTCTATGGCTACACCTTC.

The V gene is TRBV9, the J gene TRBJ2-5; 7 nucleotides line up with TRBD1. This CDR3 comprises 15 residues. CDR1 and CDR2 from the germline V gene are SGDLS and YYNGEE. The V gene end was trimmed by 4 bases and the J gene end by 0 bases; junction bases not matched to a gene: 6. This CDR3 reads CASSRTGTDQETQYF. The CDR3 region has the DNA TGTGCCAGCAGCCGTACCGGGACAGACCAAGAGACCCAGTACTTC.

CDR3 in DNA: TGTGCCAGCTCACCAGTAGCCCTTAATTCACCCCTCCACTTT. Encoded protein: CASSPVALNSPLHF. The chain employs TRBV18 and TRBJ1-6; D call uncertain. CDR3 size: 14 residues. Trimming shortened V by 2 bases and J by 6 bases, and 8 bases separated the two germline ends. CDR1 and CDR2 (germline): KGHSH, LQKENI.

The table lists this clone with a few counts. CDR3 in DNA: TGCGCCAGCAGCGTGGGGGACCTCCCGAACACTGAAGCTTTCTTT. Amino acids: CASSVGDLPNTEAFF. The chain uses TRBV5-1 and TRBJ1-1; possible D gene TRBD1, 5 bases. Trimming took 4 bases from V and 1 from J, leaving 14 bases between them. The CDR3 extends over 15 amino acids. Germline CDR1 reads SGHRS; CDR2 reads YFSETQ.

For the CDR3, the DNA is TGCGCCAGCAGCTGGGACGGGGAGAACACTGAAGCTTTCTTT. Protein product: CASSWDGENTEAFF. The rearrangement joins TRBV5-1 to TRBJ1-1, with a tentative D call TRBD1 (5 bases). CDR3 size: 14 residues. Germline values: CDR1 SGHRS, CDR2 YFSETQ. V lost 3 bases and J 1 base, leaving 10 bases between the germline ends.

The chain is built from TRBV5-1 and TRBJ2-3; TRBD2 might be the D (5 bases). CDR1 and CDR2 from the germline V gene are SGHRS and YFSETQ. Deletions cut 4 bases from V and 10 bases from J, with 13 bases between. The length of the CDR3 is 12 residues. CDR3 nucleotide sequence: TGCGCCAGCAGCCCCGACGAGGGTCCGCAGTATTTT. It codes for CASSPDEGPQYF. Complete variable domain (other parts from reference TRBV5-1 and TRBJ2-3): KAGVTQTPRYLIKTRGQQVTLSCSPISGHRSVSWYQQTPGQGLQFLFEYFSETQRNKGNFPGRFSGRQFSNSRSEMNVSTLELGDSALYLCASSPDEGPQYFGPGTRLTVL.

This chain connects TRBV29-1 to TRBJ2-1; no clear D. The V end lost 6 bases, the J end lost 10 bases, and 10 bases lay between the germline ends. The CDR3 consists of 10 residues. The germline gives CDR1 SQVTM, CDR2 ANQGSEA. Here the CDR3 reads CSVSSGEQFF. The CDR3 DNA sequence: TGCAGCGTGTCTAGTGGCGAGCAGTTCTTC.

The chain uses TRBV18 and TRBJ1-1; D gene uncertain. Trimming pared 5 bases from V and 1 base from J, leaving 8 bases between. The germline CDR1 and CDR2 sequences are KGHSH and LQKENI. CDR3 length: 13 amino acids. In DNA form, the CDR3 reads TGTGCCAGCTCAAATAAGGAGAACACTGAAGCTTTCTTT. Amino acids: CASSNKENTEAFF.

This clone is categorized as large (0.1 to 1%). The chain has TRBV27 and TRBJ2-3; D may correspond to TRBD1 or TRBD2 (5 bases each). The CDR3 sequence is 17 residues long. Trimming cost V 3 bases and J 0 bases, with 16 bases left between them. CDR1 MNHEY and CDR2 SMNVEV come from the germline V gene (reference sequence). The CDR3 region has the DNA TGTGCCAGCAGTTTCCGGGGCGCCCGTTCTAGCACAGATACGCAGTATTTT. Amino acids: CASSFRGARSSTDTQYF.

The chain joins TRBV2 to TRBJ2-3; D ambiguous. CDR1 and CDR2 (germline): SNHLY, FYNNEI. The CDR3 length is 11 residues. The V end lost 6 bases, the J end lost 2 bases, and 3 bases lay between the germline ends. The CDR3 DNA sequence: TGTGCCAGCAGGACCACAGATACGCAGTATTTT. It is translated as CASRTTDTQYF.